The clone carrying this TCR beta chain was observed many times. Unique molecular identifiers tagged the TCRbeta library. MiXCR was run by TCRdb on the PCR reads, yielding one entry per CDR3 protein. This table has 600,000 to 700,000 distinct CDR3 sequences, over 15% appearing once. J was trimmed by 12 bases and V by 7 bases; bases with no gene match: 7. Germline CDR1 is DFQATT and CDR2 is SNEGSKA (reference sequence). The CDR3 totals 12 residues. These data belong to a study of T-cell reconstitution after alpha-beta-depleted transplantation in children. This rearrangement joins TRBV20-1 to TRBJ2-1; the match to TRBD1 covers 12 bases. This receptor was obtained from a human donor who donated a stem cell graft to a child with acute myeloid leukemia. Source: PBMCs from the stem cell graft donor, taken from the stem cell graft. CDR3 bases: TGCAGTGTTTACCGGGACAGGGGGCGGCAGTTCTTC. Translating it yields CSVYRDRGRQFF.